This paragraph covers one TCR beta chain sequence. Antigen: not known. The CDR3 has 13 amino acids. Germline V CDR1 and CDR2: MNHEY, SVGAGI. With 4 bases removed from V and 7 bases from J, the gap between germline ends came to 8 bases. This entry is derived from a study of T cell repertoires in cytomegalovirus infection. General study points: The response measured ex vivo was dominated by TCR beta clonotypes (HLA-C-restricted and CMV-specific).

TCRdb redid the calling of the reads with MiXCR, one entry per CDR3 protein. The profile shows approximately 730,000 distinct CDR3 sequences, 30% to 35% of them singletons. The TCR originated in a human donor in good health (CMV status not recorded). Some clones in this sample may be carry-over from other donors' samples. This chain links TRBV6-5 with TRBJ1-6; weak D call: TRBD1 (5 bases). Specimen: cultured PBMCs, collected from culture after CMV antigen stimulation. For the CDR3, the DNA is TGTGCCAGCAGTTTTTGGGACAATTCACCCCTCCACTTT. It yields the protein CASSFWDNSPLHF.